A single sample gave rise to the 27 T cell receptor beta chains below, sequenced in a study of STAT5B mutations in CD4+ large granular lymphocyte leukemia. The repertoire was sequenced with immunoSEQ multiplex PCR; TCRdb's copy has only in-frame clones and lacks some. The sample contains almost 20,000 clones, less than 85% of which appear only once. Material: CD4+ T cells from blood buffy coats. The receptor set was obtained from a human donor in good health.

The chain uses TRBV19 and TRBJ2-7, with D uncertain. Trimming shortened V by 3 bases and J by 5 bases, and 5 bases separated the two germline ends. The CDR3 runs to 11 residues. Germline V gives CDR1 LNHDA, CDR2 SQIVND (reference sequence). CDR3 amino acids: CASSMGHEQYF. As DNA, the CDR3 is TGTGCCAGTAGTATGGGCCACGAGCAGTACTTC.

This clone was recorded only once. The chain couples TRBV11-2 to TRBJ1-2; 8 nucleotides agree with TRBD1. The germline CDR1 and CDR2 sequences are SGHAT and FQNNGV. After removal of 0 bases from V and 5 bases from J, the junction contained 5 bases not matched to a gene. The CDR3 covers 15 residues. The CDR3 DNA reads TGTGCCAGCAGCTTAGATCCAGGGGGCGCTTATGGCTACACCTTC. Residues: CASSLDPGGAYGYTF.

The chain employs TRBV6-4 and TRBJ1-4; D perhaps matches TRBD1 (5 bases). The CDR3 has 15 amino acids. Trimming took off 6 bases at V and 3 bases at J, with 14 bases between the two ends. Per the germline V gene, CDR1 is MRHNA and CDR2 is SNTAGT. This chain's CDR3 is CASSLDGGSNEKLFF. CDR3 in DNA: TGTGCCAGCAGCCTGGACGGGGGATCTAATGAAAAACTGTTTTTT.

The V call is TRBV28, the J call TRBJ2-7, with 12 bases aligning to TRBD2. The CDR3 contains 15 residues. Germline V CDR1 and CDR2: MDHEN, SYDVKM. J gave up 7 bases and V 5 bases, and 9 bases lay outside the gene matches. CDR3 nucleotide sequence: TGTGCCAGCAGTACCCGACTAGCGGGAGCGGAAGAGCAGTACTTC. Encoded protein: CASSTRLAGAEEQYF. The whole variable domain, remainder taken from reference TRBV28 and TRBJ2-7, is DVKVTQSSRYLVKRTGEKVFLECVQDMDHENMFWYRQDPGLGLRLIYFSYDVKMKEKGDIPEGYSVSREKKERFSLILESASTNQTSMYLCASSTRLAGAEEQYFGPGTRLTVT.

On this clone: The sample contains more than one DNA sequence encoding this CDR3. The chain has TRBV25-1 and TRBJ2-3; D unclear. The CDR3 loop spans 11 amino acids. Germline V gene lookup returns CDR1 MGHDK and CDR2 SYGVNS. V was trimmed by 3 bases and J by 6 bases, leaving 4 bases between them. CDR3 residues: CASSEWDTQYF. Written as DNA, the CDR3 is TGTGCCAGCAGTGAGTGGGATACGCAGTATTTT. Together with reference TRBV25-1 and TRBJ2-3, the CDR3 gives the full variable domain: EADIYQTPRYLVIGTGKKITLECSQTMGHDKMYWYQQDPGMELHLIHYSYGVNSTEKGDLSSESTVSRIRTEHFPLTLESARPSHTSQYLCASSEWDTQYFGPGTRLTVL.

The sample holds one count of this clone. The J gene is TRBJ2-7, the V gene TRBV10-3; the match to TRBD1 covers 8 bases. The CDR3 totals 14 residues. J gave up 2 bases and V 4 bases, and 4 bases lay outside the gene matches. CDR1 is ENHRY, CDR2 SYGVKD, per germline. The CDR3 loop reads CAISGDRQTYEQYF. The CDR3 DNA reads as TGTGCCATCAGTGGGGACAGGCAGACCTACGAGCAGTACTTC.

This sequence joins TRBV12-5 and TRBJ2-2; D might be TRBD1 (5 bases). The germline V gene encodes CDR1 LGHNT and CDR2 FRNRAP. The V end was cut by 6 bases, the J end by 6 bases, with 8 bases between. This CDR3 spans 12 amino acids. CDR3 in amino acids: CASGLGAGELFF. The DNA for the CDR3 is TGTGCTAGTGGCCTAGGGGCCGGGGAGCTGTTTTTT.

The rearrangement uses TRBV27 and TRBJ2-2; no reliable D call. The CDR3 has 12 amino acids. Trimming stripped 4 bases from V and 5 bases from J, with 5 bases between. Germline-derived CDR1 and CDR2 are MNHEY and SMNVEV (reference sequence). CDR3 region: CASSSWTGELFF. The DNA of the CDR3 is TGTGCCAGCAGTTCCTGGACCGGGGAGCTGTTTTTT.

The gene calls are TRBV12-5 and TRBJ2-1; TRBD2 matches at 9 bases. V shed 1 base, J shed 5 bases, and the junction held 3 bases outside the gene matches. Germline assignment: CDR1 LGHNT and CDR2 FRNRAP. The CDR3 runs to 15 residues. The CDR3 DNA is TGTGCTAGTGGTTTGGGTAGCGGGGGTCACAATGAGCAGTTCTTC. Protein: CASGLGSGGHNEQFF.

The chain couples TRBV5-1 to TRBJ2-2; 7 nucleotides agree with TRBD1. CDR1 is SGHRS and CDR2 is YFSETQ in the germline V gene. V lost 5 bases, J lost 4 bases, and 2 bases stayed unmatched. CDR3 size: 13 residues. The CDR3 sequence is CASRAGGTGELFF. CDR3 in DNA: TGCGCCAGCAGGGCAGGGGGCACCGGGGAGCTGTTTTTT.

The CDR3 here is CASSMRGGAYEQYF. CDR3 coding DNA: TGTGCCAGTAGTATGAGGGGGGGAGCCTACGAGCAGTACTTC. The chain employs TRBV19 and TRBJ2-7; D might be TRBD2 (7 bases). The CDR3 consists of 14 residues. Germline V gene sequence: CDR1 LNHDA, CDR2 SQIVND (reference sequence). V gave up 3 bases and J gave up 2 bases, with 11 bases separating them.

The J gene is TRBJ1-2, the V gene TRBV6-1; unclear D gene. Trimming pared 2 bases from V and 8 bases from J, leaving 9 bases between. Germline values: CDR1 MNHNS, CDR2 SASEGT. CDR3 length equals 12 residues. This CDR3 is CASSEPPGGYTF. The CDR3 DNA follows: TGTGCCAGCAGTGAACCCCCGGGCGGCTACACCTTC.

The V gene is TRBV20-1, the J gene TRBJ1-2, with unresolved D. CDR3 length: 11 residues. V gave up 4 bases and J gave up 5 bases, with 8 bases separating them. The germline V gene encodes CDR1 DFQATT and CDR2 SNEGSKA (reference sequence). DNA for the CDR3: TGCAGTGCTATTGAAAAATATGGCTACACCTTC. Its translation: CSAIEKYGYTF.

The chain recombines TRBV21-1 with TRBJ1-1. TRBV21-1 is a recognized pseudogene. The CDR3 has 10 amino acids. DNA of the CDR3: TGTGCCGAATTGGGACGGAAGGCTTTCTTT. Encoded protein: CAELGRKAFF.

This clone occurred a few times. The chain links TRBV28 to TRBJ1-2, with TRBD1 identical over 8 bases. Germline trimming cut 6 bases from V and 4 bases from J; bases unmatched to any gene: 7. CDR1 and CDR2 (germline): MDHEN, SYDVKM. The CDR3 runs 14 residues. CDR3 sequence reads: CASSPSDRVYGYTF. In DNA, the CDR3 is TGTGCCAGCAGCCCTTCGGACAGGGTCTATGGCTACACCTTC.

CDR3 loop: CASSGTLWAFF. As DNA, the CDR3 is TGTGCCAGCAGCGGTACCTTGTGGGCTTTCTTT. The chain uses TRBV2 and TRBJ1-1; no clear D. Germline V CDR1 and CDR2: SNHLY, FYNNEI. This CDR3 has 11 residues. The ends were cut back, 6 bases at V and 11 bases at J, with 13 bases in the middle.

In its sample, this clone was seen once. This chain connects TRBV19 to TRBJ1-2, with D possibly being TRBD1 (6 bases). Germline V gene lookup returns CDR1 LNHDA and CDR2 SQIVND (reference sequence). With 7 bases removed from V and 8 bases from J, the gap between germline ends came to 17 bases. The CDR3 is made up of 13 amino acids. This CDR3 reads CASMALGQSGYTF. CDR3 nucleotide sequence: TGTGCCAGTATGGCCCTAGGACAGTCGGGCTACACCTTC.

This chain links TRBV27 with TRBJ1-2, with 10 bases identical to TRBD1. This CDR3 is 15 amino acids long. The V gene end was trimmed by 6 bases and the J gene end by 6 bases; junction bases not matched to a gene: 10. CDR1 MNHEY and CDR2 SMNVEV come from the germline V gene (reference sequence). For the CDR3, the DNA is TGTGCCAGCAGGGGGACCGGGACAGGGGTGAATGGCTACACCTTC. Protein: CASRGTGTGVNGYTF.

CDR3 loop: CASQKGTTNEKLFF. CDR3 DNA sequence: TGTGCCTCCCAGAAAGGGACAACTAATGAAAAACTGTTTTTT. The chain recombines TRBV6-1 with TRBJ1-4; D not resolved. Trimming stripped 11 bases from V and 0 bases from J, with 13 bases between. Looked up from germline, CDR1 is MNHNS and CDR2 is SASEGT. This CDR3 spans 14 amino acids.

The CDR3 spells CASSAGGQSYEQYF. CDR3 nucleotides: TGTGCCAGCAGCGCCGGGGGACAATCCTACGAGCAGTACTTC. The genes are TRBV9 and TRBJ2-7; D assignment may be TRBD1 or TRBD2 (6 bases each). Trimming took 3 bases from V and 1 from J, leaving 11 bases between them. Per the germline V gene, CDR1 is SGDLS and CDR2 is YYNGEE. The CDR3 is 14 residues long.

The gene calls are TRBV6-5 and TRBJ1-5; the D is unclear. There are 13 residues in the CDR3. Trimming took off 2 bases at V and 3 bases at J, with 5 bases between the two ends. Germline assignment: CDR1 MNHEY and CDR2 SVGAGI. In DNA, the CDR3 is TGTGCCAGCAGTTACGACAACAATCAGCCCCAGCATTTT. This translates into CASSYDNNQPQHF.

This clone has just one count. CDR3 DNA: TGTGCCAGCAGCCCTGGGACCGGGAGGAATGAGCAGTTCTTC. It yields the protein CASSPGTGRNEQFF. The chain links TRBV27 to TRBJ2-1, with 7 bases that match TRBD2. J was trimmed by 7 bases and V by 6 bases; bases with no gene match: 9. This CDR3 region has 14 residues. Germline-derived CDR1 and CDR2 are MNHEY and SMNVEV (reference sequence).

V and J are TRBV14 and TRBJ2-3, with TRBD2 as a possible D gene (5 bases). CDR3 length: 14 amino acids. From germline, CDR1 is SGHDN and CDR2 FVKESK. Trimming cost V 4 bases and J 4 bases, with 12 bases left between them. The CDR3 reads CASSLRRGPDTQYF. CDR3 bases: TGTGCCAGCAGCCTCAGAAGAGGGCCAGATACGCAGTATTTT.

The chain uses TRBV11-2 and TRBJ1-5; TRBD1 might be the D (6 bases). Germline V gene data show CDR1 as SGHAT and CDR2 as FQNNGV. CDR3 length: 14 amino acids. Trimming took off 5 bases at V and 3 bases at J, with 11 bases between the two ends. In DNA, the CDR3 is TGTGCCAGCAGCACGCAGGGGATCAATCAGCCCCAGCATTTT. It translates to CASSTQGINQPQHF. Variable domain in full (rest from reference TRBV11-2 and TRBJ1-5): EAGVAQSPRYKIIEKRQSVAFWCNPISGHATLYWYQQILGQGPKLLIQFQNNGVVDDSQLPKDRFSAERLKGVDSTLKIQPAKLEDSAVYLCASSTQGINQPQHFGDGTRLSIL.

The rearrangement joins TRBV2 to TRBJ2-5, with D possibly matching TRBD2 (5 bases). Trimming pared 4 bases from V and 5 bases from J, leaving 11 bases between. CDR1 and CDR2 (germline): SNHLY, FYNNEI. The length of the CDR3 is 13 residues. CDR3 nucleotides: TGTGCCAGCAGTGTAGGACTGGTTGAGACCCAGTACTTC. This encodes CASSVGLVETQYF.

This rearrangement joins TRBV5-6 to TRBJ1-3, with TRBD1 matching over 8 bases. The CDR3 covers 17 residues. The V and J ends lost 2 bases and 1 base, in that order; junction bases with no gene match: 8. Germline V gene sequence: CDR1 SGHDT, CDR2 YYEEEE. The CDR3 protein is CASSFGQGRGSGNTIYF. The CDR3 nucleotides read TGTGCCAGCAGCTTCGGACAGGGTAGAGGATCTGGAAACACCATATATTTT.

In DNA, the CDR3 is TGTGCCAGCAGGAGGACTTCAGGATACAATGAGCAGTTCTTC. Its translation: CASRRTSGYNEQFF. The chain combines TRBV6-1 with TRBJ2-1, with D perhaps matching TRBD2 (5 bases). Trimming took 6 bases from V and 4 from J, leaving 13 bases between them. CDR1 and CDR2 (germline): MNHNS, SASEGT. The CDR3 runs 14 residues.